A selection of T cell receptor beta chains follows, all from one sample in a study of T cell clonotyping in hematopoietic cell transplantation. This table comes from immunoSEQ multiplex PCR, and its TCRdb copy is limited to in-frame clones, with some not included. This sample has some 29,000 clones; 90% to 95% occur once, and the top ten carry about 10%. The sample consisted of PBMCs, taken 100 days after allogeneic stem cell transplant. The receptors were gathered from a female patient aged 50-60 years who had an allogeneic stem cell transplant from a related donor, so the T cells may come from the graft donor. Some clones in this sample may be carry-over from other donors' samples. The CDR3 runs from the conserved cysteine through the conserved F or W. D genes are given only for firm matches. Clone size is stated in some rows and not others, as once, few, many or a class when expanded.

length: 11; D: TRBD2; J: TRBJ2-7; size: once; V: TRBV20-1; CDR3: CSATGGYGQYF; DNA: TGCAGTGCTACGGGAGGGTACGGTCAGTACTTC
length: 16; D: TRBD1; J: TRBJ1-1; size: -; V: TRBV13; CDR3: CASSLYRGQSIPEAFF; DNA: TGTGCCAGCAGCTTATACAGGGGGCAGAGCATCCCTGAAGCTTTCTTT
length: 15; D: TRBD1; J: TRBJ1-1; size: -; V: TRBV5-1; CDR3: CASSFSTGGGTEAFF; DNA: TGCGCCAGCAGCTTCTCGACAGGGGGCGGCACTGAAGCTTTCTTT
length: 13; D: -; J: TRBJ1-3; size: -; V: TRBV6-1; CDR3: CASSELSGNTIYF; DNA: TGTGCCAGCAGTGAACTAAGTGGAAACACCATATATTTT
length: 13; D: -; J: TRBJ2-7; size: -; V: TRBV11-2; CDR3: CASSFSSGFEQYF; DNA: TGTGCCAGCAGCTTTTCCTCGGGGTTCGAGCAGTACTTC
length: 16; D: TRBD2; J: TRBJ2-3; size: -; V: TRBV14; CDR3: CASSPVGGGNTDTQYF; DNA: TGTGCCAGCAGCCCAGTCGGCGGGGGTAACACAGATACGCAGTATTTT
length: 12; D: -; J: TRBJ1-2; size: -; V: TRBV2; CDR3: CASSARGPGYTF; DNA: TGTGCCAGCAGTGCACGAGGACCCGGCTACACCTTC
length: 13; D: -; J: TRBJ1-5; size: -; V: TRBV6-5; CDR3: CASSFGRNQPQHF; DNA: TGTGCCAGCAGTTTCGGACGGAATCAGCCCCAGCATTTT
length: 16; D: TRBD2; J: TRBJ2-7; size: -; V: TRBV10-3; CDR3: CAISTGLAGVSYEQYF; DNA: TGTGCCATCAGTACCGGACTAGCGGGGGTTTCCTACGAGCAGTACTTC
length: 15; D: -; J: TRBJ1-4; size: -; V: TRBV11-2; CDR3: CASSLVGLFNEKLFF; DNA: TGTGCCAGCAGCTTAGTAGGCTTGTTTAATGAAAAACTGTTTTTT
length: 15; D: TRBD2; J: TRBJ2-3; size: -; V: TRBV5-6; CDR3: CASSVPSGGVDTQYF; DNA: TGTGCCAGCAGCGTCCCTAGCGGGGGGGTTGATACGCAGTATTTT
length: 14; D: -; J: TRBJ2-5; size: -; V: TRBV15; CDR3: CATSRDMYGQTQYF; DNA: TGTGCCACCAGCAGAGATATGTACGGGCAGACCCAGTACTTC
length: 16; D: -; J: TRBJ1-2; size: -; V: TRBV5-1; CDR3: CASSLAGSGVRYGYTF; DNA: TGCGCCAGCAGCTTGGCCGGTTCGGGGGTCCGCTATGGCTACACCTTC
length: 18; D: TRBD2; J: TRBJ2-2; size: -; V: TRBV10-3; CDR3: CAIGGLAGVQGNTGELFF; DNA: TGTGCCATCGGAGGACTAGCGGGGGTGCAAGGGAACACCGGGGAGCTGTTTTTT
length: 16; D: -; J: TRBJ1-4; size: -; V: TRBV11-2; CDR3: CASSLVAEATNEKLFF; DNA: TGTGCCAGCAGCTTAGTGGCGGAGGCAACTAATGAAAAACTGTTTTTT
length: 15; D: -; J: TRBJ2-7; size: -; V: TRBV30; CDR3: CAWSLITGAGDEQYF; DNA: TGTGCCTGGAGTCTTATAACGGGGGCAGGCGACGAGCAGTACTTC
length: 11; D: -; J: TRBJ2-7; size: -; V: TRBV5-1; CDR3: CASSLDAEQYF; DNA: TGCGCCAGCAGCTTGGACGCCGAGCAGTACTTC
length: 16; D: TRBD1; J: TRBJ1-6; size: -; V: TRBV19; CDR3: CASSIAGQGYNSPLHF; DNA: TGTGCCAGTAGTATAGCCGGACAGGGCTATAATTCACCCCTCCACTTT
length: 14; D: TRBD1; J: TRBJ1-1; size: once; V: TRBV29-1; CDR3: CSVVWTGGRAEAFF; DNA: TGCAGCGTTGTCTGGACAGGGGGACGTGCTGAAGCTTTCTTT
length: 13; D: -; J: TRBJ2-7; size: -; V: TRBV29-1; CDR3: CSVDRGGLDEQYF; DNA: TGCAGCGTTGATCGCGGAGGTCTGGACGAGCAGTACTTC
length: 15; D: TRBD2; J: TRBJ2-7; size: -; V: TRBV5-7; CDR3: CASSCSGGRCFEQYF; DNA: TGTGCCAGCAGCTGCTCGGGGGGGCGGTGTTTCGAGCAGTACTTC
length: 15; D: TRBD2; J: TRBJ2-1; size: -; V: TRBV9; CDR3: CASSAIKRGFNEQFF; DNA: TGTGCCAGCAGCGCCATAAAGCGGGGGTTCAATGAGCAGTTCTTC
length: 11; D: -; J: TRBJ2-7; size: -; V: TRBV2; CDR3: CASRETGGQYF; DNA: TGTGCCAGCAGGGAAACAGGCGGTCAGTACTTC
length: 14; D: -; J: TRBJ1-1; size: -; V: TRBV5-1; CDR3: CASSLGVVNTEAFF; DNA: TGCGCCAGCAGCTTGGGTGTGGTGAACACTGAAGCTTTCTTT
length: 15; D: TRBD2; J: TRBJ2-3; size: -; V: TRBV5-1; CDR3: CARKTSGGPLDTQYF; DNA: TGCGCCAGGAAGACTAGCGGGGGGCCTTTGGATACGCAGTATTTT
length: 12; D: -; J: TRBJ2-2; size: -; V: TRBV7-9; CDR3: CASSPDTGELFF; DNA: TGTGCCAGCAGCCCGGACACCGGGGAGCTGTTTTTT
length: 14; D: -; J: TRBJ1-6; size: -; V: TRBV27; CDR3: CASSPTGAHSPLHF; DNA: TGTGCCAGCAGTCCAACCGGAGCGCATTCACCCCTCCACTTT
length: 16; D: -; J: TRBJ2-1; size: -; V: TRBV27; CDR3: CASSLGSGATHNEQFF; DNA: TGTGCCAGCAGTTTAGGGTCCGGGGCGACACACAATGAGCAGTTCTTC
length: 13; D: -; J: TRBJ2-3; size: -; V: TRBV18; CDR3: CASSPSSTDTQYF; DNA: TGTGCCAGCTCACCGAGCAGCACAGATACGCAGTATTTT
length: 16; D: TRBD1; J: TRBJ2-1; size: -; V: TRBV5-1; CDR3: CASSLELTGAYNEQFF; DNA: TGCGCCAGCAGCTTGGAGTTGACAGGGGCCTACAATGAGCAGTTCTTC
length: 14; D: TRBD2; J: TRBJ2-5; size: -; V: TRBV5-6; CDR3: CASSSTSHQETQYF; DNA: TGTGCCAGCAGCTCGACTAGCCACCAAGAGACCCAGTACTTC
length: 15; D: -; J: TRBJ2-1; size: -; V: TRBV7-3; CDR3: CASSLQVRSYNEQFF; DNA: TGTGCCAGCAGCCTACAGGTTAGGTCCTACAATGAGCAGTTCTTC
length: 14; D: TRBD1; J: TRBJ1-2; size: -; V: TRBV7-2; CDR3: CASSLVGTDYGYTF; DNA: TGTGCCAGCAGCTTAGTTGGGACAGACTATGGCTACACCTTC